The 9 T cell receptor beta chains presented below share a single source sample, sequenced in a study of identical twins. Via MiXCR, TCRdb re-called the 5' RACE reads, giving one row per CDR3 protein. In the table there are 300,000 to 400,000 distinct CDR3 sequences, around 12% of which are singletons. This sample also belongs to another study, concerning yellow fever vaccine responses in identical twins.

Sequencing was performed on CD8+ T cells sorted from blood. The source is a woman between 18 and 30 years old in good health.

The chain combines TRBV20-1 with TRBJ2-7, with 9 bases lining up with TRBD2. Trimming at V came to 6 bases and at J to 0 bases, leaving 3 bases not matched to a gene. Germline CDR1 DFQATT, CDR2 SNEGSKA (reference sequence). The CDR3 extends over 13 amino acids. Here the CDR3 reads CSAVAGDSYEQYF. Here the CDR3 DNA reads TGCAGTGCCGTAGCGGGGGACTCCTACGAGCAGTACTTC.

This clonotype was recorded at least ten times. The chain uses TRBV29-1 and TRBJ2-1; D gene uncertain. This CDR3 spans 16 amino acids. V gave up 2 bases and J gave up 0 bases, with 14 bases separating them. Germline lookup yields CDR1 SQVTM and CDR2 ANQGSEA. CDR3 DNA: TGCAGCGTTGAATCCGTCGGTGAGAGCTCCTACAATGAGCAGTTCTTC. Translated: CSVESVGESSYNEQFF.

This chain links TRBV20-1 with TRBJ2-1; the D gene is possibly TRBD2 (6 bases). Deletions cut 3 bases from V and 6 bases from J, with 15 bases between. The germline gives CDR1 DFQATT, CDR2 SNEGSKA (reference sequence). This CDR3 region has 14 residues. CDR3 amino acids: CSASVLALTNEQFF. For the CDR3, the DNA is TGCAGTGCTAGCGTTCTAGCGCTTACCAATGAGCAGTTCTTC.

The CDR3 sequence: CATRQAYSTDTQYF. CDR3 coding DNA: TGTGCCACCCGACAAGCCTATAGCACAGATACGCAGTATTTT. The chain couples TRBV6-1 to TRBJ2-3; D gene uncertain. Looked up from germline, CDR1 is MNHNS and CDR2 is SASEGT. The CDR3 covers 14 residues. With 10 bases removed from V and 0 bases from J, the gap between germline ends came to 14 bases.

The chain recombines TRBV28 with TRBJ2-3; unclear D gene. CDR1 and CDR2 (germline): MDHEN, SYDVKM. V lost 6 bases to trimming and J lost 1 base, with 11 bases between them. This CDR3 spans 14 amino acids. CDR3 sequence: CASRSSWGTDTQYF. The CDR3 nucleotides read TGTGCCAGCAGAAGTAGCTGGGGCACAGATACGCAGTATTTT.

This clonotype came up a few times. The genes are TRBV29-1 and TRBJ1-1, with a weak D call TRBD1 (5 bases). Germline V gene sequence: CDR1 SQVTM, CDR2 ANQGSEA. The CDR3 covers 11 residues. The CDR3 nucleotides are TGCAGGGGGGAACTGAACACTGAAGCTTTCTTT. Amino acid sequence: CRGELNTEAFF. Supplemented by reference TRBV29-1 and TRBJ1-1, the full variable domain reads SAVISQKPSRDICQRGTSLTIQCQVDSQVTMMFWYRQQPGQSLTLIATANQGSEATYESGFVIDKFPISRPNLTFSTLTVSNMSPEDSSIYLCRGELNTEAFFGQGTRLTVV.

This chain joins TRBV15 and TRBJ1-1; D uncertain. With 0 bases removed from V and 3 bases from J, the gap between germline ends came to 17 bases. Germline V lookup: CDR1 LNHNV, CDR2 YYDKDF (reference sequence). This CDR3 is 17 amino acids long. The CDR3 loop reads CATSRDQLRARHTEAFF. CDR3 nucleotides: TGTGCCACCAGCAGAGATCAGCTGAGAGCGAGGCACACTGAAGCTTTCTTT.

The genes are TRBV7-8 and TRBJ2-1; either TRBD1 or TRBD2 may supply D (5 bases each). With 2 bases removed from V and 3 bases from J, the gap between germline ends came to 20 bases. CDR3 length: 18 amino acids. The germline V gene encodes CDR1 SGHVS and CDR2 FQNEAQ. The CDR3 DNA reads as TGTGCCAGCAGCTTAAGTCCCTCGGGGACGCCCCTCTACAATGAGCAGTTCTTC. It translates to CASSLSPSGTPLYNEQFF.

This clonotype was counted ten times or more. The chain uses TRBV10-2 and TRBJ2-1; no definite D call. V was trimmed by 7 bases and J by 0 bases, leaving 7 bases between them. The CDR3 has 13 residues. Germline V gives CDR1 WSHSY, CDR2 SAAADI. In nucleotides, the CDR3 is TGCGCCAGCATTGGGGACTCCTACAATGAGCAGTTCTTC. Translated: CASIGDSYNEQFF.